This T cell receptor beta chain is drawn from a study of T cell changes during pregnancy in multiple sclerosis. Germline lookup yields CDR1 MNHNY and CDR2 SVGAGI (reference sequence). The length of the CDR3 is 15 residues. Trimming removed 2 bases at V and 0 bases at J, with 10 bases between. Here immunoSEQ multiplex PCR was the method, and the copy in TCRdb shows in-frame clones only, minus some. The sample includes tens of thousands of clones, roughly nine tenths of them seen just once. This clone appeared a single time. The chain carries TRBV6-6 and TRBJ1-1, with a tentative D call TRBD1 (5 bases). This receptor was obtained from a female donor with multiple sclerosis, enrolled in a pregnancy study. The sample consisted of CD8+ T cells from peripheral blood mononuclear cells, taken in the second trimester of pregnancy. This CDR3 is CASSYGADMNTEAFF. The CDR3 DNA follows: TGTGCCAGCAGTTACGGGGCGGACATGAACACTGAAGCTTTCTTT.